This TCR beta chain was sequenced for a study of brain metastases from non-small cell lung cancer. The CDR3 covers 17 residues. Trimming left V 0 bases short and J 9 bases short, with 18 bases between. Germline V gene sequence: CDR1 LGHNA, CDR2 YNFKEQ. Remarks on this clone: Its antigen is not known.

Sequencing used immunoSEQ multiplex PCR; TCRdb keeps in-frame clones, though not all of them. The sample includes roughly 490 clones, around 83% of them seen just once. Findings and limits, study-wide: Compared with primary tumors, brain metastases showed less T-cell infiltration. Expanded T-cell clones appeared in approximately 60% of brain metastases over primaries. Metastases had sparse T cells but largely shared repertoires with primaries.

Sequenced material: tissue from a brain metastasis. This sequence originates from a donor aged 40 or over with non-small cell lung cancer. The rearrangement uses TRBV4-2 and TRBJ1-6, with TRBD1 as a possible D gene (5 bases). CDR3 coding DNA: TGTGCCAGCAGCCAAGATTGGGGCCATATTTCGGGTTCACCCCTCCACTTT. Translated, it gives CASSQDWGHISGSPLHF.